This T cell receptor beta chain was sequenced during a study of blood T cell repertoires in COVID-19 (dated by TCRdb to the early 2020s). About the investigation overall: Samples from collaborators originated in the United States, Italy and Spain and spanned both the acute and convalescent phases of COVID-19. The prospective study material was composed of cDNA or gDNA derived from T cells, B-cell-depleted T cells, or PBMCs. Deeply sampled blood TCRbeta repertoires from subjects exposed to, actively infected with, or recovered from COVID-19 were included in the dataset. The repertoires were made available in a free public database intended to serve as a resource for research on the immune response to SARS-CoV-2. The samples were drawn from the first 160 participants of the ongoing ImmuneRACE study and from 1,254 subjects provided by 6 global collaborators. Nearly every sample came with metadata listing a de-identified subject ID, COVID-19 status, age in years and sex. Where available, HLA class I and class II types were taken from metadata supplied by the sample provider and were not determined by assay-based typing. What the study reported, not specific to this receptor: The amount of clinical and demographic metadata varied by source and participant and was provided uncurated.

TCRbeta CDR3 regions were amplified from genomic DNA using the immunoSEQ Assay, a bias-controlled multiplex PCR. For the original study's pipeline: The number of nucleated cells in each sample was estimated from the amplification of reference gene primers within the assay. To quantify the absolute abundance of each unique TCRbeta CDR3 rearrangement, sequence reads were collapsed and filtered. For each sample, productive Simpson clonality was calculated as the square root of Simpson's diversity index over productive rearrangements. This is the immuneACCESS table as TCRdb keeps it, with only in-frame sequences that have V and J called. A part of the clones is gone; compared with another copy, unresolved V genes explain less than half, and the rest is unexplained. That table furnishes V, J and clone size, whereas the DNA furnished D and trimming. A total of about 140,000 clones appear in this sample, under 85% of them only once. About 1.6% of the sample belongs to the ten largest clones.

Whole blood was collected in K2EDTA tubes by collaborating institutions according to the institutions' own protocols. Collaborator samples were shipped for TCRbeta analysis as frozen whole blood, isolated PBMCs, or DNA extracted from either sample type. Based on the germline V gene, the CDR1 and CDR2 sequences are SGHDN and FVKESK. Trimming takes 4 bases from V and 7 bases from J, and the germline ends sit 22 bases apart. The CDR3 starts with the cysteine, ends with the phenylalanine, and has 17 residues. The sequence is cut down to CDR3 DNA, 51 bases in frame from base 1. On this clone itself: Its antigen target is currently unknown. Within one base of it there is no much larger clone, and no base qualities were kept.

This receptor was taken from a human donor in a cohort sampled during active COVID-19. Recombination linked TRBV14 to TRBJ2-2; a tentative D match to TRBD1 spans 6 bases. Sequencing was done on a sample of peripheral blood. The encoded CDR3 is CASSLRTAYIWGGELFF. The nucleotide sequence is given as TGTGCCAGCAGCCTGAGGACAGCCTACATATGGGGCGGGGAGCTGTTTTTT. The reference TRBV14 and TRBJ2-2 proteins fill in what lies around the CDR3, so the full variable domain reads EAGVTQFPSHSVIEKGQTVTLRCDPISGHDNLYWYRRVMGKEIKFLLHFVKESKQDESGMPNNRFLAERTGGTYSTLKVQPAELEDSGVYFCASSLRTAYIWGGELFFGEGSRLTVL.